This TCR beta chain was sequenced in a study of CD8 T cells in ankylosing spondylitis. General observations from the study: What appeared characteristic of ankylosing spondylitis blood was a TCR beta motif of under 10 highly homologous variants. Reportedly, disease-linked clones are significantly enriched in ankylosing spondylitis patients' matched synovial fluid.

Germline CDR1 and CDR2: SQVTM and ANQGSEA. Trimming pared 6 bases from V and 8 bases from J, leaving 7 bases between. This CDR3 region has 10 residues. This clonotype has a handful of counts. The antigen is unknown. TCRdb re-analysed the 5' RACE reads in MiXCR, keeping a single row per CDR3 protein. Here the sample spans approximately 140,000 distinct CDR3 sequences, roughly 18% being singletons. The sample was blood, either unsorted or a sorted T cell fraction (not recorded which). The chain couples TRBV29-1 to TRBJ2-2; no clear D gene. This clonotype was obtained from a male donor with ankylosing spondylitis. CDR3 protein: CSVMRGELFF. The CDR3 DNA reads TGCAGCGTCATGCGGGGGGAGCTGTTTTTT.